This is a list of T cell receptor beta chains from one sample in a study of T-cell memory formation after mild COVID-19. A single record per CDR3 protein comes from TCRdb applying MiXCR to the 5' RACE reads. In the table there are about 560,000 distinct CDR3 sequences, approximately 19% of which are singletons. The specimen was PBMCs or a T cell subset sorted from them (not recorded which). The receptors were sampled from an adult woman who had mild COVID-19 (a few samples of this study predate the infection). Cell type and time point are not known. Each CDR3 is given with its conserved first and last residue. Each record gives: V gene, D gene, clone size, J gene, CDR3 DNA, CDR3 protein. The D gene is left open where the match is weak. Some rows mark clone size as missing; the rest say once, few, many or name a class of expanded clone.

v_gene: TRBV27
d_gene: NA
abundance: NA
j_gene: TRBJ1-1
CDR3nt: TGTGCCAGCAGTTTAAACTCATGGAACACTGAAGCTTTCTTT
CDR3aa: CASSLNSWNTEAFF

v_gene: TRBV20-1
d_gene: NA
abundance: many
j_gene: TRBJ2-1
CDR3nt: TGCAGTGCTAGAGATCTCGGGACGCCAATCTACAATGAGCAGTTCTTC
CDR3aa: CSARDLGTPIYNEQFF

v_gene: TRBV6-4
d_gene: TRBD2
abundance: NA
j_gene: TRBJ2-1
CDR3nt: TGTGCCAGCAGTGACTCGGCTAGCGGATACAATGAGCAGTTCTTC
CDR3aa: CASSDSASGYNEQFF

v_gene: TRBV7-2
d_gene: TRBD1
abundance: many
j_gene: TRBJ1-4
CDR3nt: TGTGCCAGCAGCTTACGCGGGACAGGGAATGAAAAACTGTTTTTT
CDR3aa: CASSLRGTGNEKLFF

v_gene: TRBV15
d_gene: NA
abundance: NA
j_gene: TRBJ2-1
CDR3nt: TGTGCCACCGGGGATCTAGAGTCCAATGAGCAGTTCTTC
CDR3aa: CATGDLESNEQFF

v_gene: TRBV2
d_gene: NA
abundance: few
j_gene: TRBJ2-2
CDR3nt: TGTGCCAGCAGTATGGACAGAACCGGGGAGCTGTTTTTT
CDR3aa: CASSMDRTGELFF

v_gene: TRBV5-1
d_gene: TRBD1
abundance: few
j_gene: TRBJ1-2
CDR3nt: TGCGCCAGCAGCGGGCTGGACAGGCTTTATGGCTACACCTTC
CDR3aa: CASSGLDRLYGYTF

v_gene: TRBV7-9
d_gene: TRBD1
abundance: NA
j_gene: TRBJ1-1
CDR3nt: TGTGCCAGCAGCTTATCCGGGACAGGGGGTTTTACTGAAGCTTTCTTT
CDR3aa: CASSLSGTGGFTEAFF

v_gene: TRBV20-1
d_gene: TRBD2
abundance: few
j_gene: TRBJ2-5
CDR3nt: TGCAGTGCTTCCGGGACTAGCAGCGAGACCCAGTACTTC
CDR3aa: CSASGTSSETQYF

v_gene: TRBV12-3/TRBV12-4
d_gene: NA
abundance: NA
j_gene: TRBJ1-6
CDR3nt: TGTGCCAGCAGTTTACCGGGGGTCGGGTCACCCCTCCACTTT
CDR3aa: CASSLPGVGSPLHF

v_gene: TRBV7-2
d_gene: NA
abundance: few
j_gene: TRBJ2-1
CDR3nt: TGTGCCAGCAGCTTAGGTCCGGGCACTGAGCAGTTCTTC
CDR3aa: CASSLGPGTEQFF

v_gene: TRBV18
d_gene: TRBD2
abundance: few
j_gene: TRBJ2-5
CDR3nt: TGTGCCAGCTCACCACTCAGGACTAGCGGGACTCAAGAGACCCAGTACTTC
CDR3aa: CASSPLRTSGTQETQYF

v_gene: TRBV12-3/TRBV12-4
d_gene: NA
abundance: NA
j_gene: TRBJ1-2
CDR3nt: TGTGCCAGCAGTTTAGTGGCGGTCTATGGCTACACCTTC
CDR3aa: CASSLVAVYGYTF

v_gene: TRBV4-1
d_gene: TRBD2
abundance: NA
j_gene: TRBJ2-4
CDR3nt: TGCGCCAGCAGCCAAGGGGACCGGGGGGTAGACATTCAGTACTTC
CDR3aa: CASSQGDRGVDIQYF

v_gene: TRBV7-9
d_gene: NA
abundance: many
j_gene: TRBJ2-7
CDR3nt: TGTGCCAGCAGCTTAGGAGTAAACGAGCAGTACTTC
CDR3aa: CASSLGVNEQYF

v_gene: TRBV30
d_gene: NA
abundance: few
j_gene: TRBJ1-1
CDR3nt: TGTGCCTGGAGTCCCAGGCGGGGCCGGAGTGTTAGGACTGAAGCTTTCTTT
CDR3aa: CAWSPRRGRSVRTEAFF

v_gene: TRBV11-2
d_gene: NA
abundance: NA
j_gene: TRBJ2-1
CDR3nt: TGTGCCAGCAGCCCTAGACGGGCGGAGCAGTTCTTC
CDR3aa: CASSPRRAEQFF

v_gene: TRBV5-1
d_gene: NA
abundance: few
j_gene: TRBJ1-2
CDR3nt: TGCGCCAGCAGCTTGGCCGACGGATACGGCTACACCTTC
CDR3aa: CASSLADGYGYTF

v_gene: TRBV29-1
d_gene: NA
abundance: NA
j_gene: TRBJ2-1
CDR3nt: TGCAGCGTTGCTCGGGTTGGTGAGCAGTTCTTC
CDR3aa: CSVARVGEQFF

v_gene: TRBV27
d_gene: TRBD1
abundance: NA
j_gene: TRBJ2-7
CDR3nt: TGTGCCAGCAGGGGGACAGGGATCTCCTACGAGCAGTACTTC
CDR3aa: CASRGTGISYEQYF

v_gene: TRBV11-2
d_gene: TRBD2
abundance: few
j_gene: TRBJ2-1
CDR3nt: TGTGCCAGCAGCAAAGGACTAGCGCACCTCCTGGAGCAGTTCTTC
CDR3aa: CASSKGLAHLLEQFF

v_gene: TRBV24-1
d_gene: NA
abundance: NA
j_gene: TRBJ2-1
CDR3nt: TGTGCCACGGGAGAATACAATGAGCAGTTCTTC
CDR3aa: CATGEYNEQFF

v_gene: TRBV5-8
d_gene: NA
abundance: few
j_gene: TRBJ1-5
CDR3nt: TGTGCCAGCAGCATCAGGACAGCTAATCAGCCCCAGCATTTT
CDR3aa: CASSIRTANQPQHF

v_gene: TRBV7-3
d_gene: NA
abundance: few
j_gene: TRBJ2-7
CDR3nt: TGTGCCAGCAGCCAGGGGTTGGGTGAGGTTGACTTC
CDR3aa: CASSQGLGEVDF

v_gene: TRBV14
d_gene: TRBD1
abundance: NA
j_gene: TRBJ1-2
CDR3nt: TGTGCCAGCAGCCAAGAGGGGACAGGGTTCTATGGCTACACCTTC
CDR3aa: CASSQEGTGFYGYTF

v_gene: TRBV12-3/TRBV12-4
d_gene: NA
abundance: few
j_gene: TRBJ2-3
CDR3nt: TGTGCCAGCAGTTTCGTTCTGGCAGGGCGGGCAGATACGCAGTATTTT
CDR3aa: CASSFVLAGRADTQYF

v_gene: TRBV20-1
d_gene: TRBD1
abundance: NA
j_gene: TRBJ1-1
CDR3nt: TGCAGTGCTAGAGATCGGGACAGGGGGCGCCTGAACACTGAAGCTTTCTTT
CDR3aa: CSARDRDRGRLNTEAFF

v_gene: TRBV18
d_gene: NA
abundance: NA
j_gene: TRBJ1-2
CDR3nt: TGTGCCAGCTCAACAGCGGGCTTTGCTAACTATGGCTACACCTTC
CDR3aa: CASSTAGFANYGYTF

v_gene: TRBV6-2/TRBV6-3
d_gene: NA
abundance: NA
j_gene: TRBJ1-2
CDR3nt: TGTGCCAGCAGGCCAGGGTACTCAGGGGTTGGCTACACCTTC
CDR3aa: CASRPGYSGVGYTF

v_gene: TRBV7-6
d_gene: TRBD2
abundance: NA
j_gene: TRBJ2-3
CDR3nt: TGTGCCAGCGCTGAGGTAGCGGGGGGGCTCAACACAGATACGCAGTATTTT
CDR3aa: CASAEVAGGLNTDTQYF

v_gene: TRBV20-1
d_gene: NA
abundance: NA
j_gene: TRBJ1-3
CDR3nt: TGCAGTGCTAGAGTAGAAGGCGGGACGCCAAACACCATATATTTT
CDR3aa: CSARVEGGTPNTIYF

v_gene: TRBV18
d_gene: NA
abundance: few
j_gene: TRBJ1-1
CDR3nt: TGTGCCAGCTATGAGGGGTGGGGGAACACTGAAGCTTTCTTT
CDR3aa: CASYEGWGNTEAFF

v_gene: TRBV9
d_gene: TRBD2
abundance: few
j_gene: TRBJ2-5
CDR3nt: TGTGCCAGCAGCGTAATCCGCCTAGCGGGAAAGTTGGAGACCCAGTACTTC
CDR3aa: CASSVIRLAGKLETQYF

v_gene: TRBV5-6
d_gene: TRBD1
abundance: NA
j_gene: TRBJ2-3
CDR3nt: TGTGCCAGCAGCCTAATCCCGGGACAGGGGGCTGAAGATACGCAGTATTTT
CDR3aa: CASSLIPGQGAEDTQYF

v_gene: TRBV10-3
d_gene: NA
abundance: NA
j_gene: TRBJ2-5
CDR3nt: TGTGCCATCAGTGACCAGGGGCTGGAGACCCAGTACTTC
CDR3aa: CAISDQGLETQYF

v_gene: TRBV6-6
d_gene: NA
abundance: few
j_gene: TRBJ2-5
CDR3nt: TGTGCCAGCAGTTACTCAGGGCCCCAAGAGACCCAGTACTTC
CDR3aa: CASSYSGPQETQYF

v_gene: TRBV12-3/TRBV12-4
d_gene: TRBD2
abundance: many
j_gene: TRBJ2-7
CDR3nt: TGTGCCAGCAGTGAGAGCGGGGGGGTCTCCTACGAGCAGTACTTC
CDR3aa: CASSESGGVSYEQYF

v_gene: TRBV5-6
d_gene: TRBD1
abundance: NA
j_gene: TRBJ2-7
CDR3nt: TGTGCCAGCAGCTTGGTGTGGACAGGGGCCTCCTACGAGCAGTACTTC
CDR3aa: CASSLVWTGASYEQYF

v_gene: TRBV4-3
d_gene: NA
abundance: NA
j_gene: TRBJ1-2
CDR3nt: TGCGCCAGCAGCCAAAAGCTGGGGGCCTATGGCTACACCTTC
CDR3aa: CASSQKLGAYGYTF

v_gene: TRBV18
d_gene: NA
abundance: NA
j_gene: TRBJ2-7
CDR3nt: TGTGCCAGCTCCCATGAGGGACACAACTACGAGCAGTACTTC
CDR3aa: CASSHEGHNYEQYF

v_gene: TRBV7-9
d_gene: NA
abundance: NA
j_gene: TRBJ2-7
CDR3nt: TGTGCCAGCAGCTACGCACAGAGCTCCTACGAGCAGTACTTC
CDR3aa: CASSYAQSSYEQYF

v_gene: TRBV29-1
d_gene: TRBD1
abundance: few
j_gene: TRBJ1-1
CDR3nt: TGCAGCGTTTCCGACAGGGAGTATGGTGAAGCTTTCTTT
CDR3aa: CSVSDREYGEAFF

v_gene: TRBV7-8
d_gene: NA
abundance: NA
j_gene: TRBJ2-5
CDR3nt: TGTGCCAGCAGCCACAGACAACCCCAAGAGACCCAGTACTTC
CDR3aa: CASSHRQPQETQYF

v_gene: TRBV7-8
d_gene: TRBD2
abundance: NA
j_gene: TRBJ2-1
CDR3nt: TGTGCCAGCAGCCTGGGACTAGCGGGAGGCTCTCCATCCTACAATGAGCAGTTCTTC
CDR3aa: CASSLGLAGGSPSYNEQFF

v_gene: TRBV7-9
d_gene: NA
abundance: NA
j_gene: TRBJ1-1
CDR3nt: TGTGCCAGCAGCTTGAGCAGGGTATGGACTGAAGCTTTCTTT
CDR3aa: CASSLSRVWTEAFF

v_gene: TRBV29-1
d_gene: NA
abundance: few
j_gene: TRBJ1-3
CDR3nt: TGCAGCGTTGAACTGGGCTTAGGCGGGGTAGACTCTGGAAACACCATATATTTT
CDR3aa: CSVELGLGGVDSGNTIYF

v_gene: TRBV5-1
d_gene: NA
abundance: few
j_gene: TRBJ1-6
CDR3nt: TGCGCCAGCAGCTTTCAGAATTCACCCCTCCACTTT
CDR3aa: CASSFQNSPLHF

v_gene: TRBV5-6
d_gene: TRBD1
abundance: NA
j_gene: TRBJ1-2
CDR3nt: TGTGCCAGCAGCACAACGGGACAGACGTATGGCTACACCTTC
CDR3aa: CASSTTGQTYGYTF